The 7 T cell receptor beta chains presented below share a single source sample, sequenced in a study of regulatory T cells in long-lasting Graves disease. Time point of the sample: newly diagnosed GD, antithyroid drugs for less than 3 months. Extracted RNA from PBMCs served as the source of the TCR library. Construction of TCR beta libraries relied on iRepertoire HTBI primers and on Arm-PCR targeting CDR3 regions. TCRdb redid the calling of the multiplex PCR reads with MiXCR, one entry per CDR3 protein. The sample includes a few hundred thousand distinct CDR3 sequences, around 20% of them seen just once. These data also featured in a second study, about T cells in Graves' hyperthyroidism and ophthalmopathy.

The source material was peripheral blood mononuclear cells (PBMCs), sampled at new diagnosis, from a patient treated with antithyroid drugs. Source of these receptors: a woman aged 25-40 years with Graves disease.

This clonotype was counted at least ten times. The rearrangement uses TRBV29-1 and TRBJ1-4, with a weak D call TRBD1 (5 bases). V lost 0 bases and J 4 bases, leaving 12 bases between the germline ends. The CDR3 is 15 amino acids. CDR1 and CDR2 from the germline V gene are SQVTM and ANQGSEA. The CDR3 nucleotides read TGCAGCGTTGAAGATCGGGACTACTTTAATGAAAAACTGTTTTTT. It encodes CSVEDRDYFNEKLFF.

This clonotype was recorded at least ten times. The CDR3 nucleotides are TGTGCCAGCAGGATGGATAACTATGGCTACACCTTC. As protein: CASRMDNYGYTF. The rearrangement links TRBV2 to TRBJ1-2, with D unresolved. The V end lost 6 bases, the J end lost 1 base, and 6 bases lay between the germline ends. The V gene's germline CDR1 is SNHLY and CDR2 FYNNEI. The CDR3 runs to 12 residues.

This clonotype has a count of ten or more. The CDR3: CASSDTGRSNQPQHF. CDR3 coding DNA: TGTGCCAGCAGTGACACGGGACGAAGCAATCAGCCCCAGCATTTT. This chain joins TRBV2 and TRBJ1-5; TRBD1 is a possible D gene (5 bases). Trimming removed 3 bases at V and 1 base at J, with 10 bases between. This CDR3 has 15 amino acids. Per germline, CDR1 SNHLY and CDR2 FYNNEI.

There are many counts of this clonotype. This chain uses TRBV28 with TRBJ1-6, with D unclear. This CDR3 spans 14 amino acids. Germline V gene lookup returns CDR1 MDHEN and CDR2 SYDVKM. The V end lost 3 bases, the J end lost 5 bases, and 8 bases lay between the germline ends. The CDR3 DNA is TGTGCCAGCAGTTTTACGGGTAATAATTCACCCCTCCACTTT. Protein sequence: CASSFTGNNSPLHF.

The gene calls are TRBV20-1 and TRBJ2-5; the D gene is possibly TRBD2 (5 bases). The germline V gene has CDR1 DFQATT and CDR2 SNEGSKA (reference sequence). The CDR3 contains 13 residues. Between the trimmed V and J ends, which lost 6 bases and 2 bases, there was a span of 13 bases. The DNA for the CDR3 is TGCAGTGCGATGGACTTTCTACAAGAGACCCAGTACTTC. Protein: CSAMDFLQETQYF.

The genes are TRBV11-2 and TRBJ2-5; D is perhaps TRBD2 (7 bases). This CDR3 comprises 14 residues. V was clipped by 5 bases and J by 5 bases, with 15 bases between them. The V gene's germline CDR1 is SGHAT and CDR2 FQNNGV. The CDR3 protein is CASSRLGGRETQYF. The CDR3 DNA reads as TGTGCCAGCAGCCGCCTGGGGGGGCGGGAGACCCAGTACTTC.

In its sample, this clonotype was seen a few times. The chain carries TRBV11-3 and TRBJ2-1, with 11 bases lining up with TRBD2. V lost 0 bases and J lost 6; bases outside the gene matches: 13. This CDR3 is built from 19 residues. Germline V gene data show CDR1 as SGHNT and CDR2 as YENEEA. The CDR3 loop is CASSLESPKLAGVTNEQFF. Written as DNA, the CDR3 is TGTGCCAGCAGCTTAGAATCCCCGAAACTAGCGGGGGTCACCAATGAGCAGTTCTTC.